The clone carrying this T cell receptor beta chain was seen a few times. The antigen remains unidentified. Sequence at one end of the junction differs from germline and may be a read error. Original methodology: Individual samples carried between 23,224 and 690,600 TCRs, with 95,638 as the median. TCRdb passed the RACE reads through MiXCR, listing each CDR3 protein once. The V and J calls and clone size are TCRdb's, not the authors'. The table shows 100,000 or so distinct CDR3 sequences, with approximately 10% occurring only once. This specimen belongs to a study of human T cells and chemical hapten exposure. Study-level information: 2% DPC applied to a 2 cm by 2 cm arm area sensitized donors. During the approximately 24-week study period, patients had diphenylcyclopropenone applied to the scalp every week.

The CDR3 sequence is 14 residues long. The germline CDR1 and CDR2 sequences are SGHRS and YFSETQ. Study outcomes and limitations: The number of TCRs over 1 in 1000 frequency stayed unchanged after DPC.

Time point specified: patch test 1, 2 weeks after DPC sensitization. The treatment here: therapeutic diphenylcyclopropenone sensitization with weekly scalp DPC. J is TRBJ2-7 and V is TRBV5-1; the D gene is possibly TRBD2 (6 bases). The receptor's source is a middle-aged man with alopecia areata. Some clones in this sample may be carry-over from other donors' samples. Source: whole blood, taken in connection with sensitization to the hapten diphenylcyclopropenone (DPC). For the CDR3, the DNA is TGCGCCAGCAGCCTGACGCGGGGCTCCCACGAGCAGTACTTC. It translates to CASSLTRGSHEQYF. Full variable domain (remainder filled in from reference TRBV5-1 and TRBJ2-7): KAGVTQTPRYLIKTRGQQVTLSCSPISGHRSVSWYQQTPGQGLQFLFEYFSETQRNKGNFPGRFSGRQFSNSRSEMNVSTLELGDSALYLCASSLTRGSHEQYFGPGTRLTVT.